This TCR beta chain was retrieved from a study of spatial heterogeneity in lung cancer. Each CDR3 protein gets one entry after TCRdb re-called the 5' RACE reads with MiXCR. The repertoire holds 30,000 to 45,000 distinct CDR3 sequences, with roughly 6.5% as singletons. Trimming at V came to 4 bases and at J to 4 bases, leaving 8 bases not matched to a gene. The CDR3 loop spans 16 amino acids. The germline CDR1 and CDR2 sequences are MGHRA and YSYEKL. This clonotype was seen ten or more times. Stated time point: sample taken at primary tumor resection. Sequences were derived from PBMCs, sampled at surgery. The receptor's source is a female donor with early-stage non-small cell lung cancer. This sequence joins TRBV4-1 and TRBJ2-3; 10 positions match TRBD2. CDR3 sequence reads: CASSPRAGGRSDTQYF. In DNA, the CDR3 is TGCGCCAGCAGCCCACGAGCGGGAGGGAGATCAGATACGCAGTATTTT.